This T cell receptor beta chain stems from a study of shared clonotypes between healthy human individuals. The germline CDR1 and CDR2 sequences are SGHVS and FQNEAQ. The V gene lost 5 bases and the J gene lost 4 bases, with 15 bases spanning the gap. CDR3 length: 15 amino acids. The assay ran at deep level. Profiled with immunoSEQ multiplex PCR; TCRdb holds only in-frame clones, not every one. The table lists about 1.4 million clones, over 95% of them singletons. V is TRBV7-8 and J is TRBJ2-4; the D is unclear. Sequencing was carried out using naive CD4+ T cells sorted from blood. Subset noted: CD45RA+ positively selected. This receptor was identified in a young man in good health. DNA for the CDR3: TGTGCCAGCAGCCCGGCCGGTCTGATTAAAAACATTCAGTACTTC. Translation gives CASSPAGLIKNIQYF.